The 12 T cell receptor beta chains in this list originate from one sample, sequenced in a study of control samples from healthy donors and cancer patients. Data came from immunoSEQ multiplex PCR; TCRdb stores just in-frame clones and leaves some out. The table records about 180,000 clones, almost 90% of them present only once. The specimen was blood. These receptors came from a woman aged 50 to 65 in good health.

The chain recombines TRBV9 with TRBJ1-1; D unclear. V lost 0 bases to trimming and J lost 3 bases, with 15 bases between them. The CDR3 consists of 16 residues. From germline, CDR1 is SGDLS and CDR2 YYNGEE. The CDR3 spells CASSVGLGLGDTEAFF. The CDR3 region has the DNA TGTGCCAGCAGCGTAGGTCTCGGGTTGGGAGACACTGAAGCTTTCTTT.

This clone was counted once. V and J are TRBV18 and TRBJ2-1, with D perhaps assigned TRBD1 or TRBD2 (5 bases each). The germline gives CDR1 KGHSH, CDR2 LQKENI. V was trimmed by 2 bases and J by 5 bases, leaving 10 bases between them. The CDR3 totals 14 residues. The CDR3 region is CASSPTPGHNEQFF. The CDR3 bases are TGTGCCAGCTCACCAACGCCGGGACACAATGAGCAGTTCTTC.

The sample holds one count of this clone. CDR3 sequence reads: CASSLGGWNSGNTIYF. The CDR3 DNA sequence: TGTGCCAGCAGCTTGGGAGGGTGGAACTCTGGAAACACCATATATTTT. V and J are TRBV11-2 and TRBJ1-3, with D hard to call. Deletions cut 3 bases from V and 0 bases from J, with 12 bases between. The V gene's germline CDR1 is SGHAT and CDR2 FQNNGV. The CDR3 sequence is 16 residues long.

V and J are TRBV27 and TRBJ2-2, with TRBD1 matching 11 bases. Germline CDR1 MNHEY, CDR2 SMNVEV (reference sequence). The CDR3 is 17 residues long. V dropped 5 bases and J dropped 4; count of bases not matched to a gene: 9. In DNA form, the CDR3 reads TGTGCCAGCAGTCTCACCGGGACAGGGGGGGTCACCGGGGAGCTGTTTTTT. Protein product: CASSLTGTGGVTGELFF.

V gene TRBV4-3 combines with J gene TRBJ1-6; no clear D. The germline CDR1 and CDR2 sequences are LGHNA and YSLEER. The V end lost 0 bases, the J end lost 7 bases, and 4 bases lay between the germline ends. CDR3 length equals 13 residues. CDR3 DNA sequence: TGCGCCAGCAGCCAAGACGGGAATTCACCCCTCCACTTT. Residues: CASSQDGNSPLHF.

As regards this clone: Other nucleotide sequences in the sample specify the same CDR3. The rearrangement uses TRBV27 and TRBJ2-1; D uncertain. The V and J ends lost 3 bases and 6 bases respectively, with 9 bases between them. The germline gives CDR1 MNHEY, CDR2 SMNVEV (reference sequence). The CDR3 has 13 amino acids. CDR3 protein: CASSLGNPNEQFF. The CDR3 nucleotides are TGTGCCAGCAGTTTGGGTAATCCCAATGAGCAGTTCTTC.

This clone was counted once. The V and J genes are TRBV29-1 and TRBJ2-5; TRBD2 agrees at 7 bases. The junction had 3 bases not matched to a gene; V was cut back by 7 bases and J by 4 bases. The CDR3 totals 11 residues. Germline CDR1 and CDR2: SQVTM and ANQGSEA. CDR3 bases: TGCAGCGGCGGGAGTCGAGAGACCCAGTACTTC. Translation: CSGGSRETQYF.

V and J are TRBV7-9 and TRBJ1-1; D gene unclear. The germline V gene encodes CDR1 SEHNR and CDR2 FQNEAQ (reference sequence). This CDR3 comprises 13 residues. The V end lost 6 bases, the J end lost 4 bases, and 12 bases lay between the germline ends. CDR3: CASRFAESTEAFF. CDR3 bases: TGTGCCAGCAGATTTGCTGAGTCCACTGAAGCTTTCTTT.

This chain connects TRBV7-3 to TRBJ2-5; the match to TRBD2 covers 10 bases. J gave up 5 bases and V 3 bases, and 3 bases lay outside the gene matches. Germline V gene data show CDR1 as SGHTA and CDR2 as FQGTGA. The CDR3 extends over 14 amino acids. For the CDR3, the DNA is TGTGCCAGCAGCTTGGGGACTAGCGTCGAGACCCAGTACTTC. Amino acid sequence: CASSLGTSVETQYF.

About this clone itself: Other DNA sequences in this specimen translate into the identical CDR3. J is TRBJ1-3 and V is TRBV19; perhaps TRBD1 as D (5 bases). The CDR3 sequence is 14 residues long. V was shortened by 11 bases and J by 4 bases, with 18 bases between the two germline ends. CDR1 is LNHDA and CDR2 is SQIVND in the germline V gene (reference sequence). This CDR3 reads CASTRGGSGNTIYF. CDR3 DNA: TGTGCCTCCACCCGGGGGGGGTCAGGAAACACCATATATTTT. The full variable domain, rest sourced from reference TRBV19 and TRBJ1-3, is DGGITQSPKYLFRKEGQNVTLSCEQNLNHDAMYWYRQDPGQGLRLIYYSQIVNDFQKGDIAEGYSVSREKKESFPLTVTSAQKNPTAFYLCASTRGGSGNTIYFGEGSWLTVV.

J is TRBJ2-3 and V is TRBV7-8; TRBD2 matches at 10 bases. With 5 bases clipped from V and 8 bases from J, the junction kept 13 bases outside the gene matches. The germline gives CDR1 SGHVS, CDR2 FQNEAQ. The CDR3 runs to 16 residues. CDR3 residues: CASSVSGGANVATQYF. The DNA of the CDR3 is TGTGCCAGCAGCGTCAGCGGGGGGGCCAACGTTGCTACGCAGTATTTT.

This CDR3 is CASSPRVQERTYLTNYGYTF. CDR3 coding DNA: TGTGCCAGCAGCCCCCGGGTTCAGGAGAGAACGTACCTAACTAACTATGGCTACACCTTC. V and J are TRBV7-8 and TRBJ1-2; no firm D call. The germline V and J ends were trimmed by 5 bases and 0 bases, with 28 bases remaining between them. The CDR3 runs to 20 residues. CDR1 and CDR2 from the germline V gene are SGHVS and FQNEAQ.